The 14 T cell receptor beta chains listed next were all sequenced from one sample in a study of Ad26.COV2.S vaccination and SARS-CoV-2 variants. Assay used: immunoSEQ multiplex PCR; TCRdb lists only in-frame clones, some missing. The profile shows some 480,000 clones, around nine tenths of them singletons. The treatment was: some 20 received Ad26.COV2.S at low or high dose, single or two shots; about 5 received placebo; per-sample allocation not given. Sample collection was performed on day 63 after the first vaccine or placebo injection. The source material was peripheral blood, sampled in a trial of Ad26.COV2.S vaccine versus placebo. Source of these receptors: a person aged 18-60 years who received the Ad26.COV2.S COVID-19 vaccine or a placebo.

This clone showed up just a few times. V gene TRBV7-9 combines with J gene TRBJ1-2, with D perhaps matching TRBD1 (5 bases). CDR1 and CDR2 from the germline V gene are SEHNR and FQNEAQ (reference sequence). Trimming pared 2 bases from V and 8 bases from J, leaving 9 bases between. The length of the CDR3 is 12 residues. The CDR3 loop reads CASSLLQGGYTF. For the CDR3, the DNA is TGTGCCAGCAGCTTACTGCAGGGAGGCTACACCTTC.

The V call is TRBV28, the J call TRBJ2-7; D might be TRBD2 (6 bases). Germline CDR1 and CDR2: MDHEN and SYDVKM. The V and J ends lost 6 bases and 10 bases respectively, with 16 bases between them. CDR3 size: 12 residues. CDR3 in amino acids: CASSRDLSSQYF. Written as DNA, the CDR3 is TGTGCCAGCAGCAGGGACTTGAGTTCTCAGTACTTC.

The chain joins TRBV2 to TRBJ2-1, with 8 bases aligning to TRBD2. The CDR3 runs to 16 residues. The V and J ends lost 2 bases and 6 bases, in that order; junction bases with no gene match: 9. Germline V lookup: CDR1 SNHLY, CDR2 FYNNEI. The CDR3 DNA sequence: TGTGCCAGCAGTGAATGGTTCGGGACTAGTTTCAATGAGCAGTTCTTC. This gives the protein CASSEWFGTSFNEQFF.

V gene TRBV5-1 combines with J gene TRBJ2-7, with 12 bases fitting TRBD2. Germline loops: CDR1 SGHRS, CDR2 YFSETQ. V lost 0 bases and J lost 2; bases outside the gene matches: 3. The CDR3 contains 16 residues. CDR3 loop: CASSLVLAGGPYEQYF. The CDR3 bases are TGCGCCAGCAGCTTGGTACTAGCGGGAGGACCCTACGAGCAGTACTTC.

The chain is built from TRBV6-4 and TRBJ2-2; the D gene is possibly TRBD2 (6 bases). The CDR3 spans 14 residues. Trimming stripped 7 bases from V and 2 bases from J, with 11 bases between. CDR1 and CDR2 (germline): MRHNA, SNTAGT. The CDR3 DNA reads as TGTGCCAGCATGAGGGACTCTAACACCGGGGAGCTGTTTTTT. It is translated as CASMRDSNTGELFF.

The chain is built from TRBV7-2 and TRBJ2-2, with TRBD1 matching over 7 bases. The CDR3 contains 16 residues. From germline, CDR1 is SGHTA and CDR2 FQGNSA. V lost 1 base to trimming and J lost 4 bases; unmatched junction nucleotides: 6. The CDR3 is CASSLVGGYLTGELFF. The CDR3, as DNA: TGTGCCAGCAGCTTAGTAGGGGGCTATCTCACCGGGGAGCTGTTTTTT.

This chain joins TRBV2 and TRBJ2-6; 11 bases are shared with TRBD2. This CDR3 has 16 amino acids. With V trimmed by 4 bases and J by 5 bases, 4 bases remained unmatched. The germline gives CDR1 SNHLY, CDR2 FYNNEI. The CDR3 spells CASSATSGSWANVLTF. The CDR3 DNA reads as TGTGCCAGCAGTGCTACTAGCGGGAGCTGGGCCAACGTCCTGACTTTC.

The J gene is TRBJ2-1, the V gene TRBV11-3; 8 nucleotides align to TRBD2. V was clipped by 5 bases and J by 8 bases; unmatched bases: 5. The CDR3 totals 13 residues. Per the germline V gene, CDR1 is SGHNT and CDR2 is YENEEA. CDR3 loop: CASSPSGGHEQFF. CDR3 nucleotides: TGTGCCAGCAGCCCCTCGGGGGGGCATGAGCAGTTCTTC.

Only one count was recorded for this clone. V gene TRBV5-1 combines with J gene TRBJ1-2; 7 bases match TRBD1. V trimming: 4 bases; J trimming: 7 bases; junction bases outside the gene matches: 4. CDR3 length equals 12 residues. The germline gives CDR1 SGHRS, CDR2 YFSETQ. Here the CDR3 reads CASSAGQSGYTF. The CDR3 nucleotides are TGCGCCAGCAGCGCGGGACAGTCTGGCTACACCTTC.

The J gene is TRBJ2-2, the V gene TRBV19; possible D gene TRBD1, 5 bases. The CDR3 is 14 amino acids. V was pared by 5 bases and J by 0 bases, with 7 bases between. Germline loops: CDR1 LNHDA, CDR2 SQIVND (reference sequence). The CDR3 region has the DNA TGTGCCAGTAGTCAACAGGCGAACACCGGGGAGCTGTTTTTT. Residues: CASSQQANTGELFF.

This chain links TRBV4-2 with TRBJ2-7; the match to TRBD2 covers 8 bases. V was clipped by 1 base and J by 3 bases; unmatched bases: 2. This CDR3 has 14 amino acids. Germline assignment: CDR1 LGHNA and CDR2 YNFKEQ. For the CDR3, the DNA is TGTGCCAGCAGCCAAGGGGGGACTAGCTACGAGCAGTACTTC. This sequence encodes CASSQGGTSYEQYF.

This clone appeared once. The V gene is TRBV7-9, the J gene TRBJ2-1; D is undetermined. The V end lost 3 bases, the J end lost 8 bases, and 8 bases lay between the germline ends. In germline, CDR1 is SEHNR, CDR2 FQNEAQ (reference sequence). This CDR3 spans 12 amino acids. The CDR3 DNA follows: TGTGCCAGCAGCTTTGATCTTGATGAGCAGTTCTTC. It codes for CASSFDLDEQFF.

The chain links TRBV19 to TRBJ2-5, with D possibly being TRBD2 (7 bases). CDR1 and CDR2 from the germline V gene are LNHDA and SQIVND (reference sequence). CDR3 length: 14 residues. Trimming took off 4 bases at V and 4 bases at J, with 13 bases between the two ends. The CDR3 nucleotides are TGTGCCAGTAGTAGCACGGGGGGCGGAGAGACCCAGTACTTC. This translates into CASSSTGGGETQYF.

The rearrangement uses TRBV4-3 and TRBJ2-4; D is ambiguous. V was clipped by 0 bases and J by 11 bases, with 14 bases between them. CDR3 length: 14 amino acids. Germline V gene lookup returns CDR1 LGHNA and CDR2 YSLEER. Here the CDR3 reads CASSQEWTDDVQYF. The CDR3, as DNA: TGCGCCAGCAGCCAAGAATGGACGGATGACGTTCAGTACTTC.